The present entry profiles one T cell receptor (beta chain) with its context. CDR3 length: 15 residues. In germline, CDR1 is SEHNR, CDR2 FQNEAQ (reference sequence). J was trimmed by 0 bases and V by 5 bases; bases with no gene match: 3. Original data processing: Amplification with reference gene primers provided the estimates of nucleated cell counts. The assay was immunoSEQ multiplex PCR, and TCRdb's table has in-frame clones only and misses some. That table supplies the V and J calls and clone size; D and trimming were determined from the DNA. This table has over 200,000 clones, around 89% appearing once. This record comes from a study of blood T cell repertoires in COVID-19. Study at large: Material from acute and convalescent COVID-19 was sourced from the United States, Italy and Spain. In each case, the material was cDNA or gDNA derived from T cells, B-cell-depleted T cells, or PBMCs.

This rearrangement joins TRBV7-9 to TRBJ2-5, with 10 bases that match TRBD2. The origin of this receptor is a woman aged 40 to 50 who had recovered from COVID-19. The sample comprised peripheral blood. The CDR3 region is CASSPGLADQETQYF. CDR3 nucleotides: TGTGCCAGCAGCCCCGGACTAGCGGACCAAGAGACCCAGTACTTC.